This T cell receptor (beta chain) appears in the sequencing data of a study of human T cells and chemical hapten exposure. Overall study context: Epicutaneous patch tests delivered 0.01% DPC to the upper back, with evaluation at 6 days.

A few counts support this clonotype. Time point reported: pre-sensitization, week 0. Treatment noted: therapeutic diphenylcyclopropenone sensitization with weekly scalp DPC. TCRdb reprocessed the RACE reads with MiXCR, giving one entry per CDR3 protein. The sample shows tens of thousands of distinct CDR3 sequences, approximately 11% of them seen only once. The sequencing used whole blood, collected in connection with sensitization to the hapten diphenylcyclopropenone (DPC). The clonotype comes from a woman between 45 and 60 years old with alopecia areata. Some clones in this sample may be carry-over from other donors' samples.

CDR3 sequence (DNA): TGTGCCAGCAGCCGCACTAACACCGGGGAGCTGTTTTTT. Translated: CASSRTNTGELFF. This chain connects TRBV12-3 or TRBV12-4 to TRBJ2-2; no clear D. With 6 bases removed from V and 2 bases from J, the gap between germline ends came to 7 bases. This CDR3 is 13 amino acids long.